A selection of T cell receptor beta chains follows, all from one sample in a study of T cells of healthy individuals. TCRdb reprocessed the 5' RACE reads with MiXCR, giving one entry per CDR3 protein. The sample has 85,000 to 100,000 distinct CDR3 sequences, approximately 16% seen once. These receptors all stem from a human donor in good health. Each CDR3 is given with its conserved first and last residue. A D gene is named only where the DNA matches it firmly. Where a row states a size, it is once, few, many or the class of an expanded clone; other rows omit it.

clone_size | d_call | j_call | v_call | cdr3_aa | cdr3_nt
- | - | TRBJ2-4 | TRBV11-2 | CASSPGIAKNIQYF | TGTGCCAGCAGCCCAGGCATAGCCAAAAACATTCAGTACTTC
many | TRBD2 | TRBJ2-1 | TRBV29-1 | CSVEARLAGRGSSYNEQFF | TGCAGCGTTGAAGCCCGACTAGCGGGGAGGGGAAGCTCCTACAATGAGCAGTTCTTC
few | - | TRBJ2-6 | TRBV19 | CASGTGFSGANVLTF | TGTGCCAGTGGAACAGGGTTCTCAGGGGCCAACGTCCTGACTTTC
few | TRBD2 | TRBJ2-1 | TRBV4-3 | CASSQGWAAGEVDEQFF | TGCGCCAGCAGCCAAGGCTGGGCAGCGGGAGAAGTGGATGAGCAGTTCTTC
many | - | TRBJ1-6 | TRBV24-1 | CATSDLLLPNNSPLHF | TGTGCCACCAGTGATTTGCTGCTACCGAATAATTCACCCCTCCACTTT
- | TRBD1 | TRBJ1-5 | TRBV29-1 | CSVGQGVRQPQHF | TGCAGCGTTGGCCAGGGGGTACGGCAGCCCCAGCATTTT
few | - | TRBJ2-2 | TRBV18 | CASSPSTGELFF | TGTGCCAGCTCACCAAGCACCGGGGAGCTGTTTTTT
few | TRBD1 | TRBJ2-7 | TRBV20-1 | CSATGPGTGNEQYF | TGCAGTGCGACAGGACCCGGGACAGGGAACGAGCAGTACTTC
few | - | TRBJ2-3 | TRBV28 | CASSSISALRDTQYF | TGTGCCAGCAGTTCTATTTCGGCCTTGAGGGATACGCAGTATTTT
- | - | TRBJ2-6 | TRBV4-2 | CASSQTTGISGANVLTF | TGTGCCAGCAGCCAGACGACAGGAATCTCTGGGGCCAACGTCCTGACTTTC
- | - | TRBJ2-2 | TRBV28 | CASSFVSPRGTGELFF | TGTGCCAGCAGTTTTGTAAGCCCAAGGGGGACCGGGGAGCTGTTTTTT
- | TRBD1 | TRBJ2-1 | TRBV20-1 | CSARSWDSIVNEQFF | TGCAGTGCTAGGTCCTGGGACAGTATAGTTAATGAGCAGTTCTTC
- | TRBD1 | TRBJ2-5 | TRBV18 | CASSRDRSETQYF | TGTGCCAGCTCACGGGACAGGTCAGAGACCCAGTACTTC
- | TRBD1 | TRBJ2-1 | TRBV25-1 | CASSEIDGTGGEQFF | TGTGCCAGCAGTGAAATCGACGGGACAGGTGGTGAGCAGTTCTTC
many | TRBD1 | TRBJ1-3 | TRBV20-1 | CSAGDSFIHSGNTIYF | TGCAGTGCTGGGGACAGCTTTATCCACTCTGGAAACACCATATATTTT
- | TRBD2 | TRBJ2-3 | TRBV15 | CATSREIGTSGVDTQYF | TGTGCCACCAGCAGAGAAATAGGGACTAGCGGGGTCGATACGCAGTATTTT
few | TRBD2 | TRBJ2-3 | TRBV4-1 | CASSLVIAGIKTDTQYF | TGCGCCAGCAGCCTTGTAATAGCGGGAATTAAGACAGATACGCAGTATTTT
many | TRBD1 | TRBJ2-1 | TRBV11-2 | CASSLTGYNEQFF | TGTGCCAGCAGCCTGACAGGGTACAATGAGCAGTTCTTC
few | TRBD1 | TRBJ2-1 | TRBV12-3/TRBV12-4 | CASGQGVYNEQFF | TGTGCCAGCGGCCAGGGGGTATACAATGAGCAGTTCTTC
- | - | TRBJ2-5 | TRBV11-1 | CASSLIGQGETQYF | TGTGCCAGCAGCTTGATCGGCCAAGGAGAGACCCAGTACTTC
- | - | TRBJ2-4 | TRBV28 | CASSFEVPSSQNIQYF | TGTGCCAGCAGTTTTGAGGTCCCAAGTAGCCAAAACATTCAGTACTTC
few | TRBD1 | TRBJ1-6 | TRBV6-1 | CASSSDRGDSPLHF | TGTGCCAGCAGCTCCGACAGGGGAGACTCACCCCTCCACTTT